A single sample is the source of the 7 T cell receptor beta chains below, sequenced in a study of blood T cell repertoires in COVID-19. The table came from immunoSEQ multiplex PCR; TCRdb's copy has only in-frame clones and leaves some out. The sample gives 390,000 or so clones, 75% to 90% of which show up once; approximately 5.4% is in the top ten. Sequenced: PBMCs or T cells enriched from blood (not recorded which). The receptors come from a woman aged 50 to 60 who had recovered from COVID-19.

The chain employs TRBV4-1 and TRBJ2-3, with 9 bases identical to TRBD1. CDR3 length equals 18 residues. Germline V CDR1 and CDR2: MGHRA, YSYEKL. V lost 3 bases to trimming and J lost 2 bases; unmatched junction nucleotides: 12. The CDR3 region is CASSHPRWGDRDTDTQYF. As DNA, the CDR3 is TGCGCCAGCAGCCACCCCCGGTGGGGGGACAGGGACACAGATACGCAGTATTTT.

The genes are TRBV4-2 and TRBJ1-1; perhaps TRBD1 as D (5 bases). Germline CDR1 is LGHNA and CDR2 is YNFKEQ. The V gene lost 1 base and the J gene lost 1 base, with 7 bases spanning the gap. The CDR3 totals 14 residues. The CDR3 sequence is CASSQVQGNTEAFF. The CDR3 coding sequence is TGTGCCAGCAGCCAAGTTCAGGGGAACACTGAAGCTTTCTTT.

The genes are TRBV30 and TRBJ2-2; tentatively, D is TRBD2 (5 bases). V gave up 0 bases and J gave up 4 bases, with 9 bases separating them. CDR1 is GTSNPN, CDR2 SVGIG, per germline (reference sequence). This CDR3 spans 14 amino acids. The CDR3 loop is CAWSVRGSTGELFF. The CDR3 DNA sequence: TGTGCCTGGAGTGTACGGGGTTCCACCGGGGAGCTGTTTTTT.

The J gene is TRBJ2-3, the V gene TRBV2; D gene unclear. Germline V gene sequence: CDR1 SNHLY, CDR2 FYNNEI. Trimming stripped 8 bases from V and 1 base from J, with 13 bases between. The CDR3 is 14 residues long. CDR3 coding DNA: TGTGCCAGCTTGTCTTTACTCGGCACAGATACGCAGTATTTT. Translated: CASLSLLGTDTQYF. The variable domain in full, with the rest retrieved from reference TRBV2 and TRBJ2-3, is EPEVTQTPSHQVTQMGQEVILRCVPISNHLYFYWYRQILGQKVEFLVSFYNNEISEKSEIFDDQFSVERPDGSNFTLKIRSTKLEDSAMYFCASLSLLGTDTQYFGPGTRLTVL.

V gene TRBV7-9 combines with J gene TRBJ1-1; 7 bases agree with TRBD1. Looked up from germline, CDR1 is SEHNR and CDR2 is FQNEAQ (reference sequence). Trimming took 5 bases from V and 1 from J; bases not matched to a gene: 10. This CDR3 is 16 amino acids long. The CDR3 DNA is TGTGCCAGCAGCCCACTCCTGGGACAGCAGAACACTGAAGCTTTCTTT. It encodes CASSPLLGQQNTEAFF.

This rearrangement joins TRBV11-2 to TRBJ1-2, with a possible D match to TRBD1 (6 bases). The CDR3 is 14 residues long. V lost 1 base and J 4 bases, leaving 10 bases between the germline ends. Germline CDR1 SGHAT, CDR2 FQNNGV. Here the CDR3 DNA reads TGTGCCAGCAGCTTAGGACAGGACAGCTATGGCTACACCTTC. Its protein is CASSLGQDSYGYTF.

This chain links TRBV2 with TRBJ1-6, with D tentatively TRBD1 (6 bases). V was cut by 7 bases and J by 8 bases, with 9 bases left in between. Germline values: CDR1 SNHLY, CDR2 FYNNEI. CDR3 length equals 12 residues. CDR3 loop: CASKGGDSPLHF. In nucleotides, the CDR3 is TGTGCCAGCAAAGGGGGGGATTCACCCCTCCACTTT.